Described below is a single T cell receptor beta chain sequence and its context. The target antigen is unknown. The data belong to a study of shared clonotypes between healthy human individuals. Whole-study context: CD4 naive and memory got three plates each, CD8 naive two, CD8 memory one. Findings of the study overall: Depth was large, yet rarefaction showed that sorted-subset sequencing was incomplete.

Naive CD8 populations comprised CD45RO-negative cells positively selected for CCR7, excluding terminally differentiated effector memory CD45RA+ cells. The material for each subset, its genomic DNA, was split evenly across several immunoSEQ plates. TCRdb's copy holds only in-frame clones and misses some; the assay was immunoSEQ multiplex PCR. The data contain hundreds of thousands of clones, nearly 97% of them singletons. Between the trimmed V and J ends, which lost 3 bases and 5 bases, there was a span of 7 bases. Looked up from germline, CDR1 is SGHDN and CDR2 is FVKESK. The CDR3 runs to 12 residues.

The gene calls are TRBV14 and TRBJ2-5; D not certain. The source of this sequence is a woman aged 30 to 39 in good health. Sequenced sample: naive CD8+ T cells sorted from blood. CDR3 amino acids: CASSHVLETQYF. CDR3 bases: TGTGCCAGCAGCCATGTTCTGGAGACCCAGTACTTC. The full variable domain, completed using reference TRBV14 and TRBJ2-5, is EAGVTQFPSHSVIEKGQTVTLRCDPISGHDNLYWYRRVMGKEIKFLLHFVKESKQDESGMPNNRFLAERTGGTYSTLKVQPAELEDSGVYFCASSHVLETQYFGPGTRLLVL.